A selection of T cell receptor beta chains follows, all from one sample in a study of CD8+ T cells in alopecia areata. Assay used: immunoSEQ multiplex PCR; TCRdb lists only in-frame clones, some missing. The repertoire includes 90,000 to 120,000 clones, about 83% of them detected once, and under 25% sits in the top ten. The source was CD8+ T cells sorted from blood, collected at week 24, from a patient treated with tofacitinib. The source is a human donor with alopecia areata. CDR3s include the opening cysteine and the closing phenylalanine or tryptophan. Part of the rows lack a size; the others show once, few, many or a class for expanded clones.

j_gene: TRBJ2-3; v_gene: TRBV27; abundance: .; CDR3aa: CASRPPGHYPDTQYF
j_gene: TRBJ2-2; v_gene: TRBV7-2; abundance: few; CDR3aa: CASSIYQGGATGELFF
j_gene: TRBJ2-3; v_gene: TRBV4-1; abundance: .; CDR3aa: CASSQGDRSTDTQYF
j_gene: TRBJ2-3; v_gene: TRBV7-6; abundance: .; CDR3aa: CASSLGGRGRTDTQYF
j_gene: TRBJ2-1; v_gene: TRBV19; abundance: .; CDR3aa: CASSLGGDYNEQFF
j_gene: TRBJ2-3; v_gene: TRBV13; abundance: .; CDR3aa: CASSATHDTQYF
j_gene: TRBJ1-4; v_gene: TRBV6-5; abundance: .; CDR3aa: CASGEVDEKLFF
j_gene: TRBJ1-2; v_gene: TRBV29-1; abundance: few; CDR3aa: CSVRDSRGYTF
j_gene: TRBJ2-1; v_gene: TRBV21-1; abundance: .; CDR3aa: CASRAWTGGAGRVRNEQFF
j_gene: TRBJ2-1; v_gene: TRBV6-5; abundance: .; CDR3aa: CASSSSDNEQFF
j_gene: TRBJ2-6; v_gene: TRBV6-1; abundance: once; CDR3aa: CASSEASSGANVLTF
j_gene: TRBJ1-5; v_gene: TRBV23-1; abundance: .; CDR3aa: CASNGIRDQPQHF
j_gene: TRBJ2-6; v_gene: TRBV27; abundance: .; CDR3aa: CASSLSGANVLTF
j_gene: TRBJ1-1; v_gene: TRBV11-2; abundance: .; CDR3aa: CASVRGATEAFF
j_gene: TRBJ2-7; v_gene: TRBV12-2; abundance: .; CDR3aa: CASRFQGRAYEQYF
j_gene: TRBJ1-5; v_gene: TRBV4-1; abundance: .; CDR3aa: CASSPLVTGYSNQPQHF
j_gene: TRBJ2-3; v_gene: TRBV9; abundance: .; CDR3aa: CASSPRLAGGPDTQYF
j_gene: TRBJ2-3; v_gene: TRBV5-1; abundance: few; CDR3aa: CASSRGTSGGADTQYF
j_gene: TRBJ2-7; v_gene: TRBV25-1; abundance: .; CDR3aa: CASSATYEQYF
j_gene: TRBJ2-3; v_gene: TRBV28; abundance: .; CDR3aa: CASTPGTGDTDTQYF
j_gene: TRBJ2-3; v_gene: TRBV9; abundance: .; CDR3aa: CASSGGQGTDTQYF
j_gene: TRBJ2-6; v_gene: TRBV5-6; abundance: .; CDR3aa: CASSLVGYSGANVLTF
j_gene: TRBJ2-1; v_gene: TRBV12-5; abundance: few; CDR3aa: CASGSPTSGGLNEQFF
j_gene: TRBJ2-6; v_gene: TRBV4-3; abundance: .; CDR3aa: CASSQTVPGAGANVLTF
j_gene: TRBJ2-1; v_gene: TRBV6-5; abundance: .; CDR3aa: CASSSGVTWGEQFF
j_gene: TRBJ2-4; v_gene: TRBV2; abundance: .; CDR3aa: CASRGMAKNIQYF
j_gene: TRBJ1-1; v_gene: TRBV29-1; abundance: .; CDR3aa: CSVAINTEAFF
j_gene: TRBJ2-4; v_gene: TRBV27; abundance: .; CDR3aa: CASSLGGLAKNIQYF
j_gene: TRBJ2-7; v_gene: TRBV4-3; abundance: .; CDR3aa: CASSQADRGGSYEQYF
j_gene: TRBJ2-7; v_gene: TRBV7-8; abundance: .; CDR3aa: CASSFTGDGSSYEQYF
j_gene: TRBJ1-4; v_gene: TRBV29-1; abundance: .; CDR3aa: CSVEFAESEKLFF
j_gene: TRBJ2-3; v_gene: TRBV6-5; abundance: .; CDR3aa: CASGLAGGGDTQYF
j_gene: TRBJ2-1; v_gene: TRBV6-1; abundance: .; CDR3aa: CASSESIEGLALYNEQFF